This entry is about one T cell receptor beta chain. The sample holds many counts of this clonotype. This clone's antigen is unknown. No much larger clone is present one base from it, and per-base qualities are unavailable. The TCR beta CDR3 regions were amplified from RNA transcripts. The first round of RT-PCR for the TCR CDR3 was performed with the HTBI primer set and the Qiagen OneStep RT-PCR kit. The libraries were constructed in a second round of multiplex PCR and then size-selected and purified. Libraries were sequenced paired-end with 100 bp reads on an Illumina HiSeq2000. The authors' analysis ran thus. Raw data were processed with SOAPnuke, discarding reads with adapters, uncalled bases, mean Phred below 15, or no exact constant-primer or identifier match. COPE v1.2.5 was used to merge the high-quality paired reads, and each unique nucleotide sequence was defined as a clonotype. MiTCR v1.1 was used to align the clonotypes against IMGT TRBV, TRBD and TRBJ reference segments. Analysis was restricted to V-J combinations with a frequency above 0.0001, which covered about 99% of repertoires. A TCS score was defined as the ratio between F50 (clonal expansion) and ExV (chaos), using BLOSUM62-based TCRdist between CDR3 peptides within each V-J. Welch's t-statistics and random forest reduced around 550 V-J features to 13, which were used in a naive Bayes classifier (R e1071). TCRdb reran the public reads through fastp at Q25 and MiXCR, keeping productive beta chains. Records with the same CDR3 protein are collapsed into one entry carrying the most frequent genes and DNA. These V and J calls derive from TCRdb rather than the authors' analysis. The sample includes about 350,000 distinct CDR3 sequences, with 12% to 15% observed a single time. The ten largest clones take up approximately 19% of the sample.

This sample stems from a study of T cells in Graves' hyperthyroidism and ophthalmopathy (dated by TCRdb to the late 2010s). Background for the entire study: Peripheral blood samples were taken at the time of initial diagnosis, prior to any treatment. To identify distinguishing TCR V-J signatures, a discovery cohort of 100 or so patients was used, comprising 43 with Graves' ophthalmopathy and about 59 with stable Graves' hyperthyroidism. Whether ophthalmopathy could be predicted prospectively was tested in an independent validation cohort made up of fewer than 20 hyperthyroidism patients plus 17 patients who later progressed to ophthalmopathy. The 75 to 100 discovery patients were randomly split 7:3 into training and test sets. Thyroid tissue and blood T-cell repertoires from six Graves' hyperthyroidism patients were also compared in the study. After sampling, hyperthyroidism patients received methimazole starting at 30 mg daily, and ophthalmopathy patients received high-dose intravenous methylprednisolone. The paper describes TCR Vbeta CDR3 sequencing of 120 to 150 peripheral blood samples, made up of roughly 45 ophthalmopathy patients, more than 70 hyperthyroidism patients and some 17 progressor patients.

Moderately to severely active disease, a Clinical Activity Score of at least 3, a NOSPECS grade of at least 4, and a duration under 3 months were present in ophthalmopathy patients. The study excluded patients with uncontrolled infections, other autoimmune diseases, pregnancy or lactation. Clinical symptoms, serum thyroxine and TRAb, thyroid ultrasound, and orbital computed tomography formed the basis for the diagnoses. Ficoll-Paque density gradient centrifugation was used to isolate PBMCs from about 9 ml of fresh peripheral blood. Trizol reagent was used to extract total RNA, and RNA quality was then checked on an Agilent 2100 Bioanalyzer. Broad study findings and their caveats: No statistical method was used to fix the sample size in advance, and group allocation was not hidden from the investigators. In validation, progression to ophthalmopathy was predicted by the model with almost 71% sensitivity and roughly 76% specificity, a median of around 6.5 months before onset. Most expanded thyroid clonotypes (frequency above 0.001) were also detected in blood, a finding suggesting that blood repertoires may reflect thyroid immune responses. In cross-validation, a model built on a 13 V-J signature told ophthalmopathy apart from stable hyperthyroidism with under 90% sensitivity and about 81% specificity, and in testing the same model reached 80%/75%.

According to the germline V gene, CDR1 reads MDHEN and CDR2 reads SYDVKM. V is reduced by 2 bases and J by 3 bases, leaving a spacing of 5 bases between them. The CDR3 covers 12 residues, taking in both the cysteine and the phenylalanine. Only CDR3 DNA is held: 36 bases, read in frame from base 1. The source material was blood. The TCR was taken from a woman aged 55-69 years with Graves' ophthalmopathy. Rearrangement joined TRBV28 to TRBJ2-7; the D gene cannot be named for sure. The nucleotides are TGTGCCAGCAGTTTAAAGGGCTACGAGCAGTACTTC. The translation is CASSLKGYEQYF.